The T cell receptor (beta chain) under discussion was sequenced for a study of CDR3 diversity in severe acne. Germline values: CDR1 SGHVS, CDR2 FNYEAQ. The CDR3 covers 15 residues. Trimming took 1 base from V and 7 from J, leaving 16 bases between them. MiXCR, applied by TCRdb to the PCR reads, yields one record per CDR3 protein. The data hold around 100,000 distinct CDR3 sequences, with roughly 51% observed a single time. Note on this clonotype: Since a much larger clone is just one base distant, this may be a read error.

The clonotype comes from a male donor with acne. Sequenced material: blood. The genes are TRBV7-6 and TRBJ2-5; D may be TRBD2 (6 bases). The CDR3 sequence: CASSLGSRPRGTQYF. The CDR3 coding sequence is TGTGCCAGCAGCTTAGGCTCCCGGCCGCGGGGGACCCAGTACTTC.